This record looks at one TCR beta chain sequence and its context. This clone appeared a few times. Its antigen remains undetermined. Per-base quality was not reported, and no clone a single base away is much larger than it. This sample is part of a study of human versus mouse CDR3 diversity and MHC coevolution (dated by TCRdb to about 2017). For the study in its entirety: The immunoSEQ assay was reported to detect one in 200,000 T cells and to minimize multiplex PCR amplification bias. Across mouse and human samples, the number of valid reads per sample ranged from about 0.6 x 10^7 to 1.7 x 10^7. The human cohort comprised three healthy volunteer blood donors, one aged 30 to 40, one aged 40 to 50 and one aged 60 to 70 at collection. Human naive CD4 T cell repertoires served as a reference for TCR selection on multiple MHC II alleles, compared against human-TCR-locus transgenic mice with single MHC II. Overall results and qualifications from the work: Repertoire diversity was not considered directly comparable between humans and mice because human T cells were selected on over 5 MHC II alleles. Most of the three human donors showed the lowest clonal inequality scores among all compared groups. iCHAO1 estimates gave humans the largest TCR beta repertoire, 1.5 million to 2 million clonotypes, attributed likely to selection by multiple MHC II molecules. On average, humans had more CDR3 deletions and insertions than mice did, pointing to greater exonuclease and TdT activity.

The QIAGEN blood and tissue kit was used to extract genomic DNA from sorted cells, and the DNA was quantified on a NanoDrop 1000. The immunoSEQ platform deep sequenced and quantified TCR alpha and beta chains by multiplex PCR of genomic DNA. Per the authors' processing: TCR sequences were annotated using IMGT gene and region definitions. Out-of-frame rearrangements were taken as a proxy for the preselection repertoire and were compared with in-frame clonotypes. Repertoire size was estimated with the iCHAO1 estimator supplied with the immunoSEQ platform. Clonal inequality was measured with a Gini index on in-frame amino acid clonotypes, based on the Lorenz curve. Shared clonotypes were counted with the intersect function of the R package tcR, and similarity was scored with the Jaccard index. Principal component analysis of V, J and V-J usage frequencies was run with the R prcomp function without normalization. TCRdb limited this immuneACCESS table to in-frame rearrangements with V and J called. A share of clones is missing; checked studies link under half to unresolved V genes, and the rest is unexplained. V, J and clone size are taken as reported in that table, and D and trimming were inferred from the DNA itself. The sample records just under 60,000 clones, around 94% of which are singletons. The top ten constitute approximately 17% of the sample.

Naive CD4 T cells, defined as CD45RO-negative and CD62L-positive, were isolated from PBMCs by fluorescence-activated cell sorting. About 50 ml of fresh peripheral blood was drawn per donor, and PBMCs were isolated by Ficoll density centrifugation. Cells were sorted on a FACSAria III instrument, and every sample had a purity above 95%. Taken from the germline V gene, the CDR1 and CDR2 loops are SGDLS and YYNGEE. V drops 4 bases and J drops 10 bases, leaving 17 bases in between. The CDR3, cysteine through phenylalanine, is 13 amino acids long. This entry keeps only the CDR3 DNA: 39 bases, framed from base 1.

This TCR was recovered from a person between 55 and 69 years old in good health. Input material: naive CD4+ T cells from blood. The meaning of the sample's cell subset or site label: CD45RO-negative CD62L-positive naive CD4 T cells. This receptor chain uses TRBV9 and TRBJ1-1, with the D gene not confidently named. Read as DNA, the sequence is TGTGCCAGCAGCCAAGATGGCGGAACGGGAGCTTTCTTT. Its protein is CASSQDGGTGAFF.